What follows is one TCR beta chain and its context. The data originate from a study of cytomegalovirus exposure and HLA in healthy donors. Across the whole study: A preliminary data release comprised 80 million to 95 million unique TCRs obtained from HLA-typed donors.

PCR amplification relied on 60 Vbeta primers (plus 13 Jbeta primers). Produced via immunoSEQ multiplex PCR; TCRdb's table is partial and in-frame only. The top ten hold more than 2% of the sample, which has about 160,000 clones, 70% to 90% seen once. Germline CDR1 reads SGHNT; CDR2 reads YYREEE (reference sequence). The germline V and J ends were trimmed by 4 bases and 3 bases, with 11 bases remaining between them. The CDR3 has 14 amino acids. Sequenced: PBMCs. This sequence was found in a young man in good health and CMV-seropositive. This chain uses TRBV5-4 with TRBJ2-1; D perhaps matches TRBD2 (5 bases). The CDR3 DNA sequence: TGTGCCAGCAGCCCGGGCCGGGACTACAATGAGCAGTTCTTC. It yields the protein CASSPGRDYNEQFF.